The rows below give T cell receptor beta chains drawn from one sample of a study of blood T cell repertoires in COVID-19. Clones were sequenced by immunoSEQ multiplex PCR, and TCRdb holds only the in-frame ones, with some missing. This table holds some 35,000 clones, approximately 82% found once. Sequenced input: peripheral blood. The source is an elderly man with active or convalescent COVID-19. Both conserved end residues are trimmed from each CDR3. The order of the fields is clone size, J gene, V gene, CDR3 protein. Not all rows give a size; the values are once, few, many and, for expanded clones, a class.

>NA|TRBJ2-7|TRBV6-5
ASRTGGYQPYEQY
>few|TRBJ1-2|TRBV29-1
SSSDGYYGYT
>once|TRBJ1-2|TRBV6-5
ASSYSGKPYGYT
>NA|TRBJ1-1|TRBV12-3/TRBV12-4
ASSLGLGAEAF
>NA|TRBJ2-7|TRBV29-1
SVEESGYEQY
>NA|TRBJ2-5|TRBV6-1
ASSEAPPGGTETQY
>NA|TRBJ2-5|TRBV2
ASRGDRGRQETQY
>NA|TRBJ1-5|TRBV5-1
ASSAGTLGQPQH
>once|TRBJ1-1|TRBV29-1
SVSTDMNTEAF
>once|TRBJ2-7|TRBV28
ASSWREGGYEQY
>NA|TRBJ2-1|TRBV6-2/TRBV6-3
ASSSGGGYNEQF
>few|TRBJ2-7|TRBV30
ACPAGGGSYEQY
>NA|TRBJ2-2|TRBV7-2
ASSPRSTGELF
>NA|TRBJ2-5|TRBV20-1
SASVVGETQY
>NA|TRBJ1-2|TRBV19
ASSMGTDSFYGYT
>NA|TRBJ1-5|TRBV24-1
ATSDSRDSIHQPQH
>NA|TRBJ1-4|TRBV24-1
ATSESIRTGNGLLF
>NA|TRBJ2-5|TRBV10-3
ATRGGQETQY
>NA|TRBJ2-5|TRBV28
ASGPRGQETQY
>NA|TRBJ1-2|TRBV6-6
ASSYSQGAMVSGYT
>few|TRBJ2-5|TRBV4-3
ASTLRQRAGLETQY
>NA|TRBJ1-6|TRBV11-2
ASTLDSPIGSYNSPLH
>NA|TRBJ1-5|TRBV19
ASKRGGGVNQPQH
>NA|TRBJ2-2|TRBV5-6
ASSFPGLELF
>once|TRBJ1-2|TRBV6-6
ASSTQGNGYT
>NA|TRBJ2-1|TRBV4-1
ASSQDLEGYNEQF
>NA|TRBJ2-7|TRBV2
ASRVSGISYEQY
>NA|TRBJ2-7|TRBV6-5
ASTLRGLGDEQY
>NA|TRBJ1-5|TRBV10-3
AISVGGRNQPQH
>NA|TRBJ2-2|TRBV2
ASGDRNTGELF
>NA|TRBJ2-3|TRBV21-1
AIFTFGGQGTDTQY
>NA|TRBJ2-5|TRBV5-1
ASSSTSGAQETQY
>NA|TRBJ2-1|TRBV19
ASSIVSGAEQF
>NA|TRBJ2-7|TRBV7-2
ASSLVSGGDYEQY
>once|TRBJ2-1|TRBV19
ASSIDLTSGRRNEQF